These 13 T cell receptor beta chains were all obtained from the same sample, sequenced in a study of T cells in tumors after PD-1 blockade. Here immunoSEQ multiplex PCR was the method, and the copy in TCRdb shows in-frame clones only, minus some. The sample holds 20,000 to 30,000 clones; about 82% are singletons and the top ten take 10% to 15%. Sequenced here: PBMCs, sampled after anti-PD-1 treatment. The receptors come from a human donor with basal cell carcinoma.

V and J are TRBV6-1 and TRBJ1-1; the D is unclear. The CDR3 contains 14 residues. The germline V gene encodes CDR1 MNHNS and CDR2 SASEGT. V lost 0 bases and J lost 4, with 9 bases in between. The CDR3 loop reads CASSEATSPTEAFF. The CDR3 DNA follows: TGTGCCAGCAGTGAAGCGACTTCCCCCACTGAAGCTTTCTTT.

The V call is TRBV4-2, the J call TRBJ1-2; the D gene is possibly TRBD1 (5 bases). The CDR3 covers 16 residues. The germline gives CDR1 LGHNA, CDR2 YNFKEQ. V was trimmed by 0 bases and J by 2 bases, leaving 13 bases between them. In DNA, the CDR3 is TGTGCCAGCAGCCAAGAAAAAGGGGCGATGAACTATGGCTACACCTTC. Its protein is CASSQEKGAMNYGYTF.

The gene calls are TRBV29-1 and TRBJ1-2, with TRBD1 matching over 8 bases. Germline CDR1 is SQVTM and CDR2 is ANQGSEA. The trim removed 3 bases at V and 7 bases at J, leaving 10 bases unmatched. There are 14 residues in the CDR3. The CDR3 is CSVESRTGIIGYTF. The CDR3, as DNA: TGCAGCGTTGAGTCCCGGACAGGGATAATTGGCTACACCTTC.

The sample holds a few counts of this clone. The V and J genes are TRBV29-1 and TRBJ1-2; D is ambiguous. Germline V gene sequence: CDR1 SQVTM, CDR2 ANQGSEA. The V end was cut by 6 bases, the J end by 6 bases, with 11 bases between. The CDR3 runs to 11 residues. The CDR3 here is CSVQGSNGYTF. CDR3 DNA: TGCAGCGTCCAAGGGAGTAATGGCTACACCTTC.

This chain joins TRBV3-1 (or the pseudogene TRBV3-2) and TRBJ2-1; 7 nucleotides match TRBD2. V lost 1 base and J lost 5; bases outside the gene matches: 11. Germline V lookup: CDR1 LGHDT, CDR2 YNNKEL (reference sequence). This CDR3 is 17 amino acids long. CDR3 sequence: CASSQALGGGFHNEQFF. The DNA for the CDR3 is TGTGCCAGCAGCCAAGCACTGGGGGGGGGATTCCACAATGAGCAGTTCTTC.

The V gene is TRBV30, the J gene TRBJ1-6; D is ambiguous. The CDR3 runs to 13 residues. The germline CDR1 and CDR2 sequences are GTSNPN and SVGIG (reference sequence). V lost 4 bases and J 4 bases, leaving 8 bases between the germline ends. The CDR3 is CAWTGTYNSPLHF. DNA of the CDR3: TGTGCCTGGACAGGAACTTATAATTCACCCCTCCACTTT.

The gene calls are TRBV4-1 and TRBJ2-5, with D possibly being TRBD1 (6 bases). Germline lookup yields CDR1 MGHRA and CDR2 YSYEKL. The V gene lost 0 bases and the J gene lost 5 bases, with 10 bases spanning the gap. The CDR3 spans 14 residues. CDR3: CASSQERRGETQYF. The CDR3 DNA reads as TGCGCCAGCAGCCAAGAGAGAAGGGGGGAGACCCAGTACTTC.

In its sample, this clone was seen a few times. This sequence joins TRBV18 and TRBJ2-7, with TRBD1 matching 7 bases. V was clipped by 4 bases and J by 4 bases; unmatched bases: 7. CDR3 length: 14 amino acids. The germline V gene has CDR1 KGHSH and CDR2 LQKENI. CDR3 bases: TGTGCCAGCTCACAGGCGAGCAGGGGGTACGAGCAGTACTTC. It translates to CASSQASRGYEQYF.

The chain has TRBV12-5 and TRBJ2-7, with 7 positions matching TRBD1. This CDR3 has 16 residues. Trimming removed 8 bases from V and 0 bases from J; junction bases left unmatched: 13. Germline CDR1 LGHNT, CDR2 FRNRAP. The CDR3 loop reads CASKAGGSLSSYEQYF. CDR3 DNA: TGTGCTAGTAAGGCAGGGGGATCCCTCTCCTCCTACGAGCAGTACTTC.

A single count supports this clone. This rearrangement joins TRBV2 to TRBJ1-2, with 9 bases identical to TRBD1. Germline V gives CDR1 SNHLY, CDR2 FYNNEI. CDR3 length: 14 residues. Trimming removed 7 bases from V and 8 bases from J; junction bases left unmatched: 11. The CDR3 protein is CASKLNDRGKGYTF. CDR3 coding DNA: TGTGCCAGCAAGCTAAACGACAGGGGGAAAGGCTACACCTTC.

This clone turned up a few times. The chain carries TRBV5-1 and TRBJ2-1; D is possibly TRBD2 (5 bases). This CDR3 region has 16 residues. Germline V CDR1 and CDR2: SGHRS, YFSETQ. V lost 4 bases, J lost 0 bases, and 14 bases lay in between. The CDR3 here is CASSEGNRISYNEQFF. CDR3 DNA: TGCGCCAGCAGCGAGGGAAATAGAATCTCCTACAATGAGCAGTTCTTC.

The gene calls are TRBV6-4 and TRBJ1-1, with 7 bases aligning to TRBD1. Unmatched junction bases numbered 7, after V lost 4 bases and J lost 5 bases. The CDR3 spans 14 residues. CDR1 and CDR2 (germline): MRHNA, SNTAGT. CDR3 amino acids: CASSARQGGTEAFF. CDR3 in DNA: TGTGCCAGCAGTGCGCGACAGGGCGGAACTGAAGCTTTCTTT.

The chain has TRBV5-1 and TRBJ1-1, with no clear D. The germline V and J ends were trimmed by 0 bases and 5 bases, with 11 bases remaining between them. The CDR3 sequence is 14 residues long. Germline loops: CDR1 SGHRS, CDR2 YFSETQ. In nucleotides, the CDR3 is TGCGCCAGCAGCTTGGCCGGAAAGGGAACTGAAGCTTTCTTT. Translation gives CASSLAGKGTEAFF.